The source of this T cell receptor (beta chain) is a study of beta chain features in type 1 diabetes. The CDR3 runs 13 residues. V was clipped by 5 bases and J by 5 bases, with 13 bases between them. The germline V gene encodes CDR1 MNHEY and CDR2 SMNVEV (reference sequence). This clone occurred a few times. Its antigen is undetermined. Sequenced material consisted of expressed TCRB transcripts (all of the isolated RNA was reverse transcribed). Samples of naive, central memory and regulatory T cells yielded a mean of approximately 3.7 million reads. Only in-frame clones appear in the TCRdb table, and some are missing; sequencing was by immunoSEQ multiplex PCR. Altogether about 210,000 clones are present, roughly a tenth being singletons, with the ten largest covering 1% to 1.5%. Study-wide findings and caveats: Among all four CD4+ subsets, Type 1 diabetes patients had TCRB CDR3s that were moderately but significantly shorter. For TCRB rearrangement, an influence of HLA type remained unresolved here.

The sequencing input was central memory CD4+ T cells from blood. The clonotype was recovered from a man younger than 35 in good health. The rearrangement joins TRBV27 to TRBJ2-7; D is perhaps TRBD2 (7 bases). The CDR3 nucleotides read TGTGCCAGCAGTACAGGGAGGGTGAACGAGCAGTACTTC. It encodes CASSTGRVNEQYF.